This T cell receptor beta chain was sequenced in a study of blood T cell repertoires in COVID-19. Overall study: From the United States, Italy and Spain came samples of acute and convalescent COVID-19. The analysed material was cDNA or gDNA that came from T cells, B-cell-depleted T cells, or PBMCs.

The length of the CDR3 is 12 residues. Trimming removed 7 bases at V and 5 bases at J, with 8 bases between. Looked up from germline, CDR1 is SNHLY and CDR2 is FYNNEI. How the authors handled the data: Using reference gene primer amplification, nucleated cell counts were estimated. Here immunoSEQ multiplex PCR was the method, and the copy in TCRdb shows in-frame clones only, minus some. That table is the source of V, J and clone size, and D and trimming were worked out from the DNA. This sample has almost 30,000 clones; 80% to 90% occur once, and the top ten carry more than 9%. The V gene is TRBV2, the J gene TRBJ2-2; D gene uncertain. The source material was peripheral blood. The TCR originated in a human donor in a cohort sampled during active COVID-19. The DNA for the CDR3 is TGTGCCAGCAACCCGAGAACCGGGGAGCTGTTTTTT. This gives the protein CASNPRTGELFF.